This T cell receptor beta chain was recorded in a study of shared clonotypes between healthy human individuals (dated by TCRdb to 2018 to 2021). For the study in its entirety: The cohort included a few men and a couple of women between 18 and 49 years of age. Blood TCR repertoires of five healthy adults were deeply sequenced to estimate repertoire size and the extent of clonotype sharing between individuals. Different laboratories and diverse techniques were used to prepare libraries and sequence TCR repertoires, to increase sequencing depth and limit assay-specific biases. Each donor's leukapheresis produced roughly between roughly 0.85 and 10 billion PBMCs.

This clone was found a few times. Its binding antigen is unknown. No base-level quality is on record; no much larger clone is a single base apart. Other DNA sequences within the sample encode an identical CDR3. TCR CDR3 regions were amplified from genomic DNA by multiplex PCR using the deep immunoSEQ assay. Extracted genomic DNA from each cell subset was spread evenly across all wells of several immunoSEQ 96-well plates, with each plate serving as a replicate. For unsorted PBMC, approximately 290 ng of genomic DNA, equivalent to about 30,000 T cell genomes, went into each replicate PCR. Ten immunoSEQ deep assay plates were used to sequence the unsorted PBMC genomic DNA. Purified libraries were measured with a Qubit 3.0 fluorometer, size-checked on a Bioanalyzer 2100, and measured again with the KAPA Library Quantification kit. Each immunoSEQ 96-well plate was sequenced on its own single-read 150-cycle Illumina NextSeq 550 flow cell. The study's own analysis went as follows. Because the immunoSEQ output held only junctional sequences and lacked quality scores, the filtering could not match the filtering applied to full-length reads. To assign V/J genes and CDR3, sequences were annotated using PyIR, a Python wrapper for IgBLAST v1.9, with IMGT germline references. Any read was removed if the V/J assignment was weak (E-value above 1e-6), the CDR3 was missing, or the read contained stop codons, out-of-frame junctions, or ambiguous translated residues. A V3J clonotype was defined by an identical inferred V gene, J gene, and CDR3 amino acid sequence. To compute the percentage overlap between repertoires, the number of shared unique clonotypes was divided by the size of the smaller repertoire. Richness of each repertoire was evaluated using RTK rarefaction, the Chao1 estimator, and Recon v2.1 estimates of unobserved clonotypes. This is the immuneACCESS table as TCRdb keeps it, with only in-frame sequences that have V and J called. A part of the clones is gone; compared with another copy, unresolved V genes explain less than half, and the rest is unexplained. The V and J calls and clone size are taken from that table; D and trimming were inferred from the DNA. Recorded for this sample are approximately 480,000 clones; 60% to 80% of them occurred a single time. The ten largest make up about 12% of the sample.

Broad study findings and their caveats: Sampling was limited to blood, and TCR repertoires in tissue likely differ from TCR repertoires in blood. Because the study included a small number of donors, the genetic and exposure-history diversity represented was limited. Pairwise subsampling indicated that sequencing depth was expected to affect the degree of clonotype sharing among donors.

Reading from cysteine to phenylalanine, the CDR3 counts 12 amino acids. The sequence is cut down to CDR3 DNA, 36 bases in frame from base 1. Between the V and J ends, shortened by 1 base and 6 bases respectively, the junction contains 6 bases. CDR1 and CDR2 (LNHDA, SQIVND) derive from the germline V gene (reference sequence). The donors were healthy, HIV-negative adults who had no recently reported acute infections or vaccinations. All donors were Caucasian adults living in Nashville, Tennessee, USA. In the unsorted samples, approximately 85 million PBMCs were counted, and genomic DNA was extracted using the QIAamp DNA Blood Mini kit. After blood collection by leukapheresis, PBMCs were isolated using Ficoll-Histopaque density gradient centrifugation and then cryopreserved in the vapor phase of liquid nitrogen.

Recombination connected TRBV19 to TRBJ1-1; no confident D gene assignment can be made. The sequencing input was PBMCs. This receptor was taken from a woman aged 40 to 50 in good health. Some clones in this sample may be carry-over from other donors' samples. The DNA reads TGTGCCAGTAGTATAGGGGGTGCTGAAGCTTTCTTT. Translated, this gives CASSIGGAEAFF.